This paragraph reports one T cell receptor (beta chain). Its antigen specificity is not known. Base qualities are missing; no much larger clone stands one base away. The immunoSEQ Assay, a bias-controlled multiplex PCR, was used to amplify TCRbeta CDR3 regions from genomic DNA. On the study's bioinformatics: Nucleated cell counts per sample were estimated from amplification of reference gene primers within the assay. To quantify the absolute abundance of each unique TCRbeta CDR3 rearrangement, sequence reads were collapsed and filtered. For each sample, productive Simpson clonality was calculated by taking the square root of Simpson's diversity index across productive rearrangements. TCRdb limited this immuneACCESS table to in-frame rearrangements with V and J called. A share of clones is missing; checked studies link under half to unresolved V genes, and the rest is unexplained. V and J calls and clone size follow that table, whereas D and trimming were derived from the DNA. The table for this sample lists about 160,000 clones; about 80% of them were counted only once. The top ten constitute 22% of the sample.

This sample was taken from a study of blood T cell repertoires in COVID-19 (dated by TCRdb to about 2020). Some background on the complete study: Samples from collaborators originated in the United States, Italy and Spain and spanned both the acute and convalescent phases of COVID-19. The sample metadata nearly always contained a de-identified subject ID, COVID-19 status, age in years and sex. Samples came from the ongoing ImmuneRACE study (first 160 participants) plus 1,254 subjects from 6 global collaborators. Where available, HLA class I and class II types were obtained from metadata supplied by the sample provider rather than from assay-based typing. The repertoires were released in a freely available public database meant as a resource for research on the immune response to SARS-CoV-2. The dataset comprised deeply sampled blood TCRbeta repertoires from subjects exposed to, actively infected with, or recovered from COVID-19. The material from the prospective study consisted of cDNA or gDNA derived from T cells, B-cell-depleted T cells, or PBMCs.

Each collaborating institution followed its own protocols to collect whole blood in K2EDTA tubes. For TCRbeta analysis, collaborators shipped samples as frozen whole blood, isolated PBMCs, or DNA extracted from either of those sample types. Paper-wide results and their limitations: The amount of clinical and demographic metadata varied by source and participant and was provided uncurated.

From the cysteine through the phenylalanine, the CDR3 covers 16 amino acids. Here the CDR3 DNA is all that survives: 48 bases in frame from base 1. V lost 5 bases and J lost 1 base, and the count of bases not matched to a germline gene is 7. Taken from the germline V gene, the CDR1 and CDR2 loops are KGHSH and LQKENI. The chain joins TRBV18 to TRBJ2-7, with 11 bases matching TRBD2. This receptor was identified in a woman older than 75 with acute or convalescent COVID-19. The sample consisted of peripheral blood. The DNA sequence is given as TGTGCCAGCTCAGCGGTGACTAGCGGGATTTCCTACGAGCAGTACTTC. This sequence encodes CASSAVTSGISYEQYF.